This T cell receptor beta chain was obtained from a study of blood T cell repertoires in COVID-19. Study at large: Sites in the United States, Italy and Spain provided acute and convalescent COVID-19 samples.

The germline gives CDR1 MNHEY, CDR2 SVGAGI. V gave up 11 bases and J gave up 5 bases; unmatched junction bases: 13. The length of the CDR3 is 14 residues. Profiled with immunoSEQ multiplex PCR; TCRdb holds only in-frame clones, not every one. Of 280,000 or so clones listed, 80% to 90% are singletons. This sequence originates from a young man who had recovered from COVID-19. What was sequenced was PBMCs or T cells enriched from blood (not recorded which). The chain couples TRBV6-5 to TRBJ2-5; TRBD2 matches at 8 bases. CDR3 sequence (DNA): TGTGCCGCTCAGGGGTTAGCGGGGCATGAGACCCAGTACTTC. Its translation is CAAQGLAGHETQYF.